This T cell receptor beta chain stems from a study of T cell responses to AZD1222 COVID-19 vaccine. About the study: Second-dose timings of about 4 or about 12 weeks were pooled.

Findings and limits, study-wide: Increases in Spike-specific TCR breadth and depth were seen after two AZD1222 doses. Spike-wide coverage was observed for vaccine-associated CD4 TCRs, with dominant responses at 160-218 and 743-854.

Turning to this clone: Its antigen is not identified.

Some clones are missing from TCRdb's copy, which holds only in-frame ones; the method was immunoSEQ multiplex PCR. The sample shows about 100,000 clones, less than 90% of them seen only once. Sequences were derived from peripheral blood, sampled on day 0 of AZD1222 vaccination. This sequence originates from an adult in good health.

The CDR3, as DNA: TGCAGTGCTAGAACGGTGGTTGGCTACACCTTC. It translates to CSARTVVGYTF. The genes are TRBV20-1 and TRBJ1-2; D is unclear. The CDR3 consists of 11 residues. Germline-derived CDR1 and CDR2 are DFQATT and SNEGSKA (reference sequence). Deletions cut 2 bases from V and 7 bases from J, with 8 bases between.